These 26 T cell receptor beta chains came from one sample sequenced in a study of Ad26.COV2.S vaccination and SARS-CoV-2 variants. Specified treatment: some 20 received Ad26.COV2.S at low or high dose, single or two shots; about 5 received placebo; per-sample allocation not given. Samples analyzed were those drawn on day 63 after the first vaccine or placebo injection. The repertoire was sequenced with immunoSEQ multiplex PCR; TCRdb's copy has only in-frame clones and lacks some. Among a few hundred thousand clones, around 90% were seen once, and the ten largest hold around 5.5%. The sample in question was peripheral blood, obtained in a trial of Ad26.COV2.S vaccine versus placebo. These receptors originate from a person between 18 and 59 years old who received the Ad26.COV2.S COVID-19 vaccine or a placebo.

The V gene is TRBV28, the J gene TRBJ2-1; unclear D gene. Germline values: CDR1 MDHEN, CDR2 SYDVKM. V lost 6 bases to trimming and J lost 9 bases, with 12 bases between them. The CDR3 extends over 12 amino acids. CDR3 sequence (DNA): TGTGCCAGCAGCAACTCAATAGGTGAGCAGTTCTTC. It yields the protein CASSNSIGEQFF.

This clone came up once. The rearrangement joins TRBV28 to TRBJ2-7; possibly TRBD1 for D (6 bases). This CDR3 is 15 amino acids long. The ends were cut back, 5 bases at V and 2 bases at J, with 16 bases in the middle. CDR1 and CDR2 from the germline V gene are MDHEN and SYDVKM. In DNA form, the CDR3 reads TGTGCCAGCAGTCCGACAGGCAGACTCACCTACGAGCAGTACTTC. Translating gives CASSPTGRLTYEQYF.

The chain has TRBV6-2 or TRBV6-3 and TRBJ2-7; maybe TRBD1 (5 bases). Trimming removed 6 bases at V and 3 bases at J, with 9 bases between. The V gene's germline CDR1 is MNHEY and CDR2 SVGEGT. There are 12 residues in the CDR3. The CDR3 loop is CASSEDIYEQYF. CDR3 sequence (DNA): TGTGCCAGCAGCGAGGACATCTACGAGCAGTACTTC.

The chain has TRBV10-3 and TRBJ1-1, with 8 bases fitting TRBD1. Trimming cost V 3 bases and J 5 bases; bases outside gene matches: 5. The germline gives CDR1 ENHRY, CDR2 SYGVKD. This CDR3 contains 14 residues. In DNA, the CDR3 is TGTGCCATCAGTGAAACTCAGGGGGCGACTGAAGCTTTCTTT. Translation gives CAISETQGATEAFF.

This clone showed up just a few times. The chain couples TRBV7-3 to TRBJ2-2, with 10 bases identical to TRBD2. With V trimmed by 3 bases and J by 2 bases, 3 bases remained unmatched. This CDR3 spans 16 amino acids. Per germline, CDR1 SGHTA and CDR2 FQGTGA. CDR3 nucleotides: TGTGCCAGCAGCTTGAGGACTAGCGGTAACACCGGGGAGCTGTTTTTT. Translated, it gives CASSLRTSGNTGELFF.

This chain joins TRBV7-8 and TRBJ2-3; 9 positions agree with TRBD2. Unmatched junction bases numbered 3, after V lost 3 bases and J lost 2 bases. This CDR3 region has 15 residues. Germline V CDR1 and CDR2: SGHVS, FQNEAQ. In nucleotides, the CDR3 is TGTGCCAGCAGCTTCGAGCGGGGGGACACAGATACGCAGTATTTT. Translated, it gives CASSFERGDTDTQYF.

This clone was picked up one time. CDR3 nucleotide sequence: TGTGCCAGCAGTTGGGACAGGGGACTTGGGGGCTACACCTTC. Its protein product is CASSWDRGLGGYTF. The chain couples TRBV6-1 to TRBJ1-2, with 10 bases lining up with TRBD1. The CDR3 contains 14 residues. Germline lookup yields CDR1 MNHNS and CDR2 SASEGT. J was trimmed by 8 bases and V by 5 bases; bases with no gene match: 8.

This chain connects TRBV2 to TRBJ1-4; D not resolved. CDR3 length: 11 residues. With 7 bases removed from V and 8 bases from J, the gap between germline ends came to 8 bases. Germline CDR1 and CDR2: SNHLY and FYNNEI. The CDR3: CASIRWEKLFF. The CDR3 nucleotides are TGTGCCAGCATAAGGTGGGAAAAACTGTTTTTT.

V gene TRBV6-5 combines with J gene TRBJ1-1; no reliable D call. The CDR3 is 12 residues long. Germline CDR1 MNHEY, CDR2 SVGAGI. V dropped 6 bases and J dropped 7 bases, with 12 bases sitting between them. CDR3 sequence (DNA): TGTGCCAGCAGCCCCGACGGTAATGAAGCTTTCTTT. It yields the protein CASSPDGNEAFF.

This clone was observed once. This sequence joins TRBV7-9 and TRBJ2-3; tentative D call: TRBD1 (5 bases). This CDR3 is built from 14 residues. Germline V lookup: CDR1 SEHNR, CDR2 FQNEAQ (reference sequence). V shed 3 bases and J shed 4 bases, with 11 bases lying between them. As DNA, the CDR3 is TGTGCCAGCAGCTTCAGGGTTGGCGCAGATACGCAGTATTTT. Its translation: CASSFRVGADTQYF. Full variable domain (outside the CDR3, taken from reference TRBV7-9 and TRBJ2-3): DTGVSQNPRHKITKRGQNVTFRCDPISEHNRLYWYRQTLGQGPEFLTYFQNEAQLEKSRLLSDRFSAERPKGSFSTLEIQRTEQGDSAMYLCASSFRVGADTQYFGPGTRLTVL.

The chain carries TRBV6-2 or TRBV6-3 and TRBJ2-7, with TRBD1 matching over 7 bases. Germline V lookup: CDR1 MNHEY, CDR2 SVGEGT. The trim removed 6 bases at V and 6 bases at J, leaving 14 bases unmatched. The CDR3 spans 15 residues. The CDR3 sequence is CASSQEGAGRSEQYF. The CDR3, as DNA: TGTGCCAGCAGCCAAGAGGGGGCTGGACGATCCGAGCAGTACTTC.

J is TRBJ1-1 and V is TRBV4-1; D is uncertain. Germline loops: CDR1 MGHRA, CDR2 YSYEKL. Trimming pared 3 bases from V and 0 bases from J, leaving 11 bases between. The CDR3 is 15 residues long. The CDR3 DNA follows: TGCGCCAGCAGCCAGGAGGGTCCGATGAACACTGAAGCTTTCTTT. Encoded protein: CASSQEGPMNTEAFF.

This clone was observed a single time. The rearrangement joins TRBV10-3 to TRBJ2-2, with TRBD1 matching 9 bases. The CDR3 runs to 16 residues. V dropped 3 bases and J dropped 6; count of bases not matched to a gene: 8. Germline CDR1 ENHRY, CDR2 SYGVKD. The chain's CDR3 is CAISEPGTGKSGELFF. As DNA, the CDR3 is TGTGCCATCAGTGAACCTGGGACAGGGAAATCCGGGGAGCTGTTTTTT.

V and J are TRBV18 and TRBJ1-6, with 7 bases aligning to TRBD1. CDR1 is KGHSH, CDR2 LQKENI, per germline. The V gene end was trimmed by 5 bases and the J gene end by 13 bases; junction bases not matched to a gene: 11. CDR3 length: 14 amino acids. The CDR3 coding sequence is TGTGCCAGCTCATTACGGCAGGGGGTGTCTCCCCTCCACTTT. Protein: CASSLRQGVSPLHF.

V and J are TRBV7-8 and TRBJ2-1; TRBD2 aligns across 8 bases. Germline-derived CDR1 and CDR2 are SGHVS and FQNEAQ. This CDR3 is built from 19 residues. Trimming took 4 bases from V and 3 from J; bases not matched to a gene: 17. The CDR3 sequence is CASSSYPDPGRGDYNEQFF. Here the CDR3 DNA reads TGTGCCAGCAGCTCTTACCCTGACCCGGGGCGGGGGGACTACAATGAGCAGTTCTTC.

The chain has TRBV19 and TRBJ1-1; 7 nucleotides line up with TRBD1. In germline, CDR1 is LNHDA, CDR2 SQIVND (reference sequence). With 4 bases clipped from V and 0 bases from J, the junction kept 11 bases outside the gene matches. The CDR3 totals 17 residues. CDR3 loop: CASSTSGQAIMNTEAFF. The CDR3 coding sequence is TGTGCCAGTAGTACCTCTGGACAGGCCATCATGAACACTGAAGCTTTCTTT.

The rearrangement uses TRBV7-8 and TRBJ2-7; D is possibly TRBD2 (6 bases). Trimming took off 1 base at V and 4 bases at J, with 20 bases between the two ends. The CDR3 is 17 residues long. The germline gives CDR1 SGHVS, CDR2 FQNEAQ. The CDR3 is CASSLVVRAGTAYEQYF. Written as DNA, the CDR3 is TGTGCCAGCAGCTTAGTGGTTAGGGCGGGGACGGCGTACGAGCAGTACTTC.

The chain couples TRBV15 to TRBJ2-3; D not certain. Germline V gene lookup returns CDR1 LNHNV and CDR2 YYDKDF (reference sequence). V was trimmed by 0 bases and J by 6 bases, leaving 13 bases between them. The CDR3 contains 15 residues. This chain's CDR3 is CATSRDLAGFDTQYF. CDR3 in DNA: TGTGCCACCAGCAGAGATTTGGCAGGATTCGATACGCAGTATTTT.

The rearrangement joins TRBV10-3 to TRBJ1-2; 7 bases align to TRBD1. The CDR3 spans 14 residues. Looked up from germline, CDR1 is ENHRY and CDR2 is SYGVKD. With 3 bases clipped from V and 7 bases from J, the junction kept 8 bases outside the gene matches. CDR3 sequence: CAISDLQGSGGYTF. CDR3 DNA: TGTGCCATCAGTGACTTACAGGGGTCCGGTGGCTACACCTTC.

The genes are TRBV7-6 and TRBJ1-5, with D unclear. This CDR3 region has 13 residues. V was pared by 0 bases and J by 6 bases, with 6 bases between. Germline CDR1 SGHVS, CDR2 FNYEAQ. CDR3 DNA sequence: TGTGCCAGCAGCTTAGCGTCGGGTCAGCCCCAGCATTTT. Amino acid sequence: CASSLASGQPQHF.

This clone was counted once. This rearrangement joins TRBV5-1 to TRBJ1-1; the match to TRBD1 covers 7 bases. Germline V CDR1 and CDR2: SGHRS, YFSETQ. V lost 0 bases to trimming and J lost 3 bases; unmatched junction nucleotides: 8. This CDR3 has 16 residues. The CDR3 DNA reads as TGCGCCAGCAGCTTGGGTGGGACAGCTGAGGACACTGAAGCTTTCTTT. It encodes CASSLGGTAEDTEAFF.

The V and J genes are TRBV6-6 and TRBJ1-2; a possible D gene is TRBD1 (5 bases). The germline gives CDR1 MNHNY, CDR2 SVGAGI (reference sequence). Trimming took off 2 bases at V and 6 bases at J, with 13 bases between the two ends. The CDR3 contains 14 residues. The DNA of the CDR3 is TGTGCCAGCAGTTACGAAGGGGTAGGGGATGGCTACACCTTC. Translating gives CASSYEGVGDGYTF.

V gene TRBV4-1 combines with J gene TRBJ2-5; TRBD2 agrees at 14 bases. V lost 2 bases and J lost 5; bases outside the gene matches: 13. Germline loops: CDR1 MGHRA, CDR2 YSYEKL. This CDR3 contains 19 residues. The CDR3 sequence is CASSQIPGTSGGARETQYF. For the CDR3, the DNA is TGCGCCAGCAGCCAAATTCCCGGGACTAGCGGGGGTGCCAGGGAGACCCAGTACTTC.

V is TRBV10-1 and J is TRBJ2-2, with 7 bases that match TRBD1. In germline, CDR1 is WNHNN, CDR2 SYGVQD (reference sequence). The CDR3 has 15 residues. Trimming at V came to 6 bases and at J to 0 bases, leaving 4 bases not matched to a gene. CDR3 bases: TGCGCCAGCAGCCTCGGGACAGCGAACACCGGGGAGCTGTTTTTT. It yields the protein CASSLGTANTGELFF.

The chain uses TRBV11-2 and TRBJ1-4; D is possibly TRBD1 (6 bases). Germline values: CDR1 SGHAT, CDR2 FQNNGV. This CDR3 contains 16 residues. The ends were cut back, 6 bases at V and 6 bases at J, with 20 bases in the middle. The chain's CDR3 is CASRPRFLGGDEKLFF. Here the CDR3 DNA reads TGTGCCAGCAGGCCTCGGTTCCTAGGGGGTGATGAAAAACTGTTTTTT.

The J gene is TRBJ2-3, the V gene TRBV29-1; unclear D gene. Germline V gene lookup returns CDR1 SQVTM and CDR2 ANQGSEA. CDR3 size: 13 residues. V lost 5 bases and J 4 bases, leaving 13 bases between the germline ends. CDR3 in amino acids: CSVSAHWPDTQYF. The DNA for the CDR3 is TGCAGCGTTTCGGCTCACTGGCCAGATACGCAGTATTTT.